A selection of T cell receptor beta chains follows, all from one sample in a study of blood T cell repertoires in COVID-19. This table comes from immunoSEQ multiplex PCR, and its TCRdb copy is limited to in-frame clones, with some not included. The table records roughly 150,000 clones, around four fifths of them present only once. The sample consisted of peripheral blood. The receptor set was obtained from a human donor in a cohort sampled during active COVID-19. Each CDR3 is given with its conserved first and last residue. The order of the fields is clone size, J gene, D gene, V gene, CDR3 protein, CDR3 DNA. D genes are given only for firm matches. A row's size may be missing; if present it is once, few, many or a size class.

clone_size: NA; j_call: TRBJ2-1; d_call: NA; v_call: TRBV6-1; cdr3_aa: CASSAPNVGRGYNEQFF; cdr3_nt: TGTGCCAGCAGTGCGCCCAACGTCGGTCGGGGATACAATGAGCAGTTCTTC
clone_size: NA; j_call: TRBJ1-6; d_call: NA; v_call: TRBV7-9; cdr3_aa: CASSLGTSNSPLHF; cdr3_nt: TGTGCCAGCAGCCTGGGGACAAGTAATTCACCCCTCCACTTT
clone_size: NA; j_call: TRBJ2-2; d_call: NA; v_call: TRBV29-1; cdr3_aa: CSVGRAGRSPGELFF; cdr3_nt: TGCAGCGTTGGAAGGGCAGGGCGGTCCCCCGGGGAGCTGTTTTTT
clone_size: NA; j_call: TRBJ1-2; d_call: NA; v_call: TRBV2; cdr3_aa: CASNSDRVNYGYTF; cdr3_nt: TGTGCCAGCAATTCTGACAGAGTTAACTATGGCTACACCTTC
clone_size: NA; j_call: TRBJ2-7; d_call: TRBD2; v_call: TRBV30; cdr3_aa: CAWMASGGPEQYF; cdr3_nt: TGTGCCTGGATGGCTAGCGGGGGTCCCGAGCAGTACTTC
clone_size: once; j_call: TRBJ2-5; d_call: TRBD1; v_call: TRBV30; cdr3_aa: CAWSTDRVVSPETQYF; cdr3_nt: TGTGCCTGGAGTACAGACAGGGTGGTTTCCCCCGAGACCCAGTACTTC
clone_size: NA; j_call: TRBJ1-6; d_call: TRBD1; v_call: TRBV28; cdr3_aa: CASRGVGTDGSPLHF; cdr3_nt: TGTGCCAGCAGAGGCGTGGGGACAGACGGTTCACCCCTCCACTTT
clone_size: NA; j_call: TRBJ2-3; d_call: TRBD2; v_call: TRBV5-4; cdr3_aa: CASSRGGASIDTQYF; cdr3_nt: TGTGCCAGCAGCCGCGGGGGGGCCTCAATAGATACGCAGTATTTT
clone_size: NA; j_call: TRBJ2-5; d_call: TRBD1; v_call: TRBV28; cdr3_aa: CASSSGGAGQETQYF; cdr3_nt: TGTGCCAGCAGTTCAGGGGGCGCGGGCCAAGAGACCCAGTACTTC
clone_size: NA; j_call: TRBJ1-1; d_call: NA; v_call: TRBV9; cdr3_aa: CASSVDQNTEAFF; cdr3_nt: TGTGCCAGCAGCGTAGATCAGAACACTGAAGCTTTCTTT
clone_size: once; j_call: TRBJ1-1; d_call: TRBD1; v_call: TRBV7-9; cdr3_aa: CASSLTGMNTEAFF; cdr3_nt: TGTGCCAGCAGCCTGACAGGGATGAACACTGAAGCTTTCTTT
clone_size: NA; j_call: TRBJ2-5; d_call: TRBD2; v_call: TRBV14; cdr3_aa: CASSQDFGGKLQETQYF; cdr3_nt: TGTGCCAGCAGCCAAGATTTCGGGGGGAAACTCCAAGAGACCCAGTACTTC
clone_size: few; j_call: TRBJ1-5; d_call: TRBD1; v_call: TRBV28; cdr3_aa: CASRDRGFNQPQHF; cdr3_nt: TGTGCCAGCAGAGACAGGGGTTTCAATCAGCCCCAGCATTTT
clone_size: NA; j_call: TRBJ2-3; d_call: TRBD2; v_call: TRBV6-2/TRBV6-3; cdr3_aa: CASSYPTSGAFRDTQYF; cdr3_nt: TGTGCCAGCAGTTACCCTACTAGCGGGGCTTTCAGAGATACGCAGTATTTT
clone_size: NA; j_call: TRBJ1-4; d_call: TRBD1; v_call: TRBV27; cdr3_aa: CASRPGQGSEKLFF; cdr3_nt: TGTGCCAGCAGACCGGGACAGGGGTCTGAAAAACTGTTTTTT
clone_size: NA; j_call: TRBJ2-1; d_call: TRBD2; v_call: TRBV2; cdr3_aa: CASIQRGPQFF; cdr3_nt: TGTGCCAGCATCCAGCGGGGTCCTCAGTTCTTC
clone_size: NA; j_call: TRBJ2-3; d_call: NA; v_call: TRBV30; cdr3_aa: CAWIDRTQRDTQYF; cdr3_nt: TGTGCCTGGATCGATCGTACTCAACGGGATACGCAGTATTTT
clone_size: NA; j_call: TRBJ1-1; d_call: NA; v_call: TRBV12-3/TRBV12-4; cdr3_aa: CASSLSGIDAFF; cdr3_nt: TGTGCCAGCAGTTTATCCGGGATAGACGCTTTCTTT
clone_size: many; j_call: TRBJ2-7; d_call: NA; v_call: TRBV6-2/TRBV6-3; cdr3_aa: CASSRYEQYF; cdr3_nt: TGTGCCAGCAGTCGCTACGAGCAGTACTTC
clone_size: NA; j_call: TRBJ2-7; d_call: TRBD2; v_call: TRBV19; cdr3_aa: CASSPTSGRSSAYEQYF; cdr3_nt: TGTGCCAGTAGCCCGACTAGCGGGAGAAGTTCGGCCTACGAGCAGTACTTC
clone_size: NA; j_call: TRBJ1-1; d_call: TRBD1; v_call: TRBV30; cdr3_aa: CAWGTGGNTEAFF; cdr3_nt: TGTGCCTGGGGGACAGGGGGGAATACTGAAGCTTTCTTT
clone_size: NA; j_call: TRBJ1-5; d_call: TRBD1; v_call: TRBV16; cdr3_aa: CASTGETGSFHTQHF; cdr3_nt: TGTGCCAGCACCGGAGAGACAGGGTCTTTTCATACCCAGCATTTT
clone_size: NA; j_call: TRBJ2-7; d_call: TRBD2; v_call: TRBV30; cdr3_aa: CACRLAGGRDEQYF; cdr3_nt: TGTGCCTGCCGACTAGCGGGAGGGCGAGACGAGCAGTACTTC
clone_size: NA; j_call: TRBJ2-7; d_call: NA; v_call: TRBV9; cdr3_aa: CASSVGGFGEQYF; cdr3_nt: TGTGCCAGCAGCGTAGGAGGGTTTGGGGAGCAGTACTTC
clone_size: NA; j_call: TRBJ2-1; d_call: TRBD2; v_call: TRBV18; cdr3_aa: CASSRPTGLVLDYNEQFF; cdr3_nt: TGTGCCAGCTCAAGGCCAACAGGACTAGTCCTCGACTACAATGAGCAGTTCTTC
clone_size: NA; j_call: TRBJ2-3; d_call: NA; v_call: TRBV14; cdr3_aa: CASSPREQRSTDTQYF; cdr3_nt: TGTGCCAGCAGCCCGAGGGAGCAGCGGAGCACAGATACGCAGTATTTT
clone_size: NA; j_call: TRBJ2-5; d_call: TRBD1; v_call: TRBV15; cdr3_aa: CATSNSRQGARETQYF; cdr3_nt: TGTGCCACCAGCAATTCCCGACAGGGGGCTCGGGAGACCCAGTACTTC
clone_size: few; j_call: TRBJ2-2; d_call: NA; v_call: TRBV5-8; cdr3_aa: CASSLRRLRTGELFF; cdr3_nt: TGTGCCAGCAGCTTGCGTCGACTCCGCACCGGGGAGCTGTTTTTT
clone_size: NA; j_call: TRBJ2-2; d_call: NA; v_call: TRBV4-1; cdr3_aa: CASSQDGRNTGELFF; cdr3_nt: TGCGCCAGCAGCCAAGATGGCAGAAACACCGGGGAGCTGTTTTTT
clone_size: NA; j_call: TRBJ2-5; d_call: NA; v_call: TRBV6-6; cdr3_aa: CASSYSPGETQYF; cdr3_nt: TGTGCCAGCAGTTACTCTCCCGGGGAGACCCAGTACTTC
clone_size: NA; j_call: TRBJ2-3; d_call: TRBD1; v_call: TRBV23-1; cdr3_aa: CASSPRTGGQTSTDTQYF; cdr3_nt: TGCGCCAGCAGCCCCCGGACAGGGGGCCAAACTAGCACAGATACGCAGTATTTT
clone_size: NA; j_call: TRBJ2-5; d_call: NA; v_call: TRBV25-1; cdr3_aa: CASSEFRQQKSETQYF; cdr3_nt: TGTGCCAGCAGTGAATTCCGCCAACAGAAATCGGAGACCCAGTACTTC
clone_size: NA; j_call: TRBJ2-2; d_call: TRBD1; v_call: TRBV3-1/TRBV3-2; cdr3_aa: CASSQEGQLNTGELFF; cdr3_nt: TGTGCCAGCAGCCAAGAGGGACAGCTGAACACCGGGGAGCTGTTTTTT
clone_size: NA; j_call: TRBJ1-1; d_call: NA; v_call: TRBV7-9; cdr3_aa: CASSLPDPKRGAFF; cdr3_nt: TGTGCCAGCAGCTTACCAGACCCCAAAAGGGGAGCTTTCTTT
clone_size: NA; j_call: TRBJ2-5; d_call: TRBD2; v_call: TRBV27; cdr3_aa: CASSLLPHPGLGETQYF; cdr3_nt: TGTGCCAGCAGTTTACTCCCTCACCCGGGACTAGGGGAGACCCAGTACTTC
clone_size: NA; j_call: TRBJ1-5; d_call: TRBD1; v_call: TRBV23-1; cdr3_aa: CASTHKGQSNQPQHF; cdr3_nt: TGCGCCAGCACCCATAAGGGACAGAGCAATCAGCCCCAGCATTTT
clone_size: NA; j_call: TRBJ1-2; d_call: NA; v_call: TRBV6-5; cdr3_aa: CASSSGAIGDGYTF; cdr3_nt: TGTGCCAGCAGTTCAGGGGCCATAGGGGATGGCTACACCTTC
clone_size: NA; j_call: TRBJ2-5; d_call: TRBD1; v_call: TRBV19; cdr3_aa: CASSPFGTVNWFGTQYF; cdr3_nt: TGTGCCAGTAGTCCATTCGGGACAGTTAATTGGTTTGGAACCCAGTACTTC
clone_size: NA; j_call: TRBJ1-1; d_call: NA; v_call: TRBV19; cdr3_aa: CASSISRGTEAFF; cdr3_nt: TGTGCCAGTAGTATAAGCAGGGGTACTGAAGCTTTCTTT
clone_size: NA; j_call: TRBJ2-7; d_call: NA; v_call: TRBV20-1; cdr3_aa: CSASHPGDPYEQYF; cdr3_nt: TGCAGTGCTAGTCATCCAGGGGACCCCTACGAGCAGTACTTC
clone_size: NA; j_call: TRBJ2-1; d_call: TRBD2; v_call: TRBV24-1; cdr3_aa: CATSDSSGVSYNEQFF; cdr3_nt: TGTGCCACCAGTGATAGTAGCGGGGTCTCCTACAATGAGCAGTTCTTC
clone_size: NA; j_call: TRBJ2-3; d_call: NA; v_call: TRBV7-8; cdr3_aa: CASSTMGTTDTQYF; cdr3_nt: TGTGCCAGCAGCACAATGGGCACCACAGATACGCAGTATTTT